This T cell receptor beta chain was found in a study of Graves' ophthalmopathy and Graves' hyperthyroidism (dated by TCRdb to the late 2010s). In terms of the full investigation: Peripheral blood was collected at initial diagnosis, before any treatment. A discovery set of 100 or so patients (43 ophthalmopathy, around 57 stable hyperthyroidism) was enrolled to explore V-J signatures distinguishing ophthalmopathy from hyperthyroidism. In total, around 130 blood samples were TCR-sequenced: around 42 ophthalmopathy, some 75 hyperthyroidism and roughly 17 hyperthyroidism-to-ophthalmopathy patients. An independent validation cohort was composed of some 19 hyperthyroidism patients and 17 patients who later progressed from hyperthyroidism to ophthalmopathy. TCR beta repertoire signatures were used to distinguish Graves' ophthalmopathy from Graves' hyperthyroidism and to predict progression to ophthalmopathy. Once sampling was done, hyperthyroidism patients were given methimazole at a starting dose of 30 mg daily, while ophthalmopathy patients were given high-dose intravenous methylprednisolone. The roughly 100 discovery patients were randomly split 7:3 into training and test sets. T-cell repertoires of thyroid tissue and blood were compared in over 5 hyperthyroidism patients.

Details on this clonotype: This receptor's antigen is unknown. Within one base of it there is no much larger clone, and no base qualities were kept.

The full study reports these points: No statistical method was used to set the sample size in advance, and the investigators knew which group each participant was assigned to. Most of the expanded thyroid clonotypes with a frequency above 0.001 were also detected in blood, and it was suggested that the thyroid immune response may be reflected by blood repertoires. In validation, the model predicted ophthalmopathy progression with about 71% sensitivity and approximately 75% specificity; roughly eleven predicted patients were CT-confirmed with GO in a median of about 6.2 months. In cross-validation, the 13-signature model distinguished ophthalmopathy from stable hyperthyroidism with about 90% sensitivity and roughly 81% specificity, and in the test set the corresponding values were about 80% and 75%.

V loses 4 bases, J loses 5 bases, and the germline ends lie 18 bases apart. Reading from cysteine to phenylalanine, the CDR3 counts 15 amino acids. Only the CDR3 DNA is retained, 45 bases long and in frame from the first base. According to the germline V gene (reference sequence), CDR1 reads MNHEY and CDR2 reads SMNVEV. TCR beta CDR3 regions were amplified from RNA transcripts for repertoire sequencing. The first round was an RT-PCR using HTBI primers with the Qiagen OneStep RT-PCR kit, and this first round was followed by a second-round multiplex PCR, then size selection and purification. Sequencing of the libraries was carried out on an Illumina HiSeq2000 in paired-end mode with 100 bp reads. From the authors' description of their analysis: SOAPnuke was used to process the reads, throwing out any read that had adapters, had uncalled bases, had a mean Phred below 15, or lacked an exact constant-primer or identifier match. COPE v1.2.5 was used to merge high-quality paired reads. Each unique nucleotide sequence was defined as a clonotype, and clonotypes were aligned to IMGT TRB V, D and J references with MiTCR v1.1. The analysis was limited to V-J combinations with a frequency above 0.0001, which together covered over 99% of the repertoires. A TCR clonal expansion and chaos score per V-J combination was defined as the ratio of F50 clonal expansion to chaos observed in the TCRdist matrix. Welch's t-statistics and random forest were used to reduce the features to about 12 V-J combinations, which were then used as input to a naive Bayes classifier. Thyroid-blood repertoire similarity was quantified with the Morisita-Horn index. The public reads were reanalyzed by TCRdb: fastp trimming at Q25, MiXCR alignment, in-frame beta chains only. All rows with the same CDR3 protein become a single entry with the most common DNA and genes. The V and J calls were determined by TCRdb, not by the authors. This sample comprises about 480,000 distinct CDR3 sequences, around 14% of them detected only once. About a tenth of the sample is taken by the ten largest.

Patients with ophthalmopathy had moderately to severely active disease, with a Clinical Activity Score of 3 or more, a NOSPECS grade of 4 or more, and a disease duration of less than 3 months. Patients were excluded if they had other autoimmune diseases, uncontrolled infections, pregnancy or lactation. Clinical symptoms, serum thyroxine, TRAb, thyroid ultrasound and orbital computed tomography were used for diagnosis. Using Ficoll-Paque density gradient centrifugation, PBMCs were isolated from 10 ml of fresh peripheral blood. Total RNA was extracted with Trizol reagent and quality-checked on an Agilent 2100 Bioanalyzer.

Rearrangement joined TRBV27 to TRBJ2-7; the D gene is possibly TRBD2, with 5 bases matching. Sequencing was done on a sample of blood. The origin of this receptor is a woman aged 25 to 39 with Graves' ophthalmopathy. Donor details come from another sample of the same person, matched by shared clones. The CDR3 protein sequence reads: CASSSISGNRNEQYF. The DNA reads TGTGCCAGCAGTTCAATCTCCGGGAACAGAAACGAGCAGTACTTC.